This is a list of T cell receptor beta chains from one sample in a study of identical twins. MiXCR, applied by TCRdb to the 5' RACE reads, yields one record per CDR3 protein. Among about 520,000 distinct CDR3 sequences listed, under 25% were seen once. The same sample was also used in a study of T cells expressing NK-cell markers.

Sequenced input: CD4+ T cells sorted from blood. Every receptor here comes from a woman between 18 and 30 years old in good health. Each CDR3 is given without its conserved first and last residue. Each record gives: D gene, clone size, V gene, J gene, CDR3 protein. D genes are given only for firm matches. Rows give clone size only sometimes, using once, few, many, or a class for an expanded clone.

>-|few|TRBV20-1|TRBJ2-3
SARGARAITDTQY
>-|few|TRBV6-1|TRBJ2-3
ASNAVLGNTQY
>TRBD1|-|TRBV20-1|TRBJ1-1
SARQGTEAF
>-|-|TRBV5-1|TRBJ2-1
ASSVTGSYNEQF
>-|-|TRBV12-3/TRBV12-4|TRBJ2-2
ASRISTGELF
>-|few|TRBV7-8|TRBJ2-2
ASSFWDPTGELF
>-|-|TRBV7-6|TRBJ1-1
ASSLKSRQYENTEAF
>-|few|TRBV20-1|TRBJ2-6
SARDVLSGANVLT
>-|few|TRBV12-3/TRBV12-4|TRBJ2-2
ASGAANTGELF
>-|-|TRBV4-3|TRBJ2-3
ASSQGGTITDTQY
>-|-|TRBV2|TRBJ1-5
ASKPQGRDTQPQH
>-|many|TRBV29-1|TRBJ2-1
SARDPYSDEQF
>-|-|TRBV7-9|TRBJ2-7
ASSLGQGGSDEQY
>TRBD1|many|TRBV28|TRBJ1-4
ASSRTGATNEKLF
>TRBD1|-|TRBV5-1|TRBJ2-1
ASSLKDRARNEQF
>-|-|TRBV5-6|TRBJ2-7
ASRWKKSVAYEQY
>-|-|TRBV9|TRBJ1-3
ASSPRHLGNTIY
>-|few|TRBV5-1|TRBJ2-2
ASSFVGVGSAGELF
>-|few|TRBV20-1|TRBJ1-1
SACDQLNTEAF
>-|few|TRBV5-1|TRBJ2-3
ASSFGAGLGSTDTQY
>-|few|TRBV4-1|TRBJ1-2
ASSSSPQGDYGYT
>TRBD2|few|TRBV20-1|TRBJ2-3
SARNPLAGGTDTQY
>-|-|TRBV6-5|TRBJ1-2
ASSYFGSAGGYT
>TRBD1|-|TRBV29-1|TRBJ1-6
SVGQGLDSPLH